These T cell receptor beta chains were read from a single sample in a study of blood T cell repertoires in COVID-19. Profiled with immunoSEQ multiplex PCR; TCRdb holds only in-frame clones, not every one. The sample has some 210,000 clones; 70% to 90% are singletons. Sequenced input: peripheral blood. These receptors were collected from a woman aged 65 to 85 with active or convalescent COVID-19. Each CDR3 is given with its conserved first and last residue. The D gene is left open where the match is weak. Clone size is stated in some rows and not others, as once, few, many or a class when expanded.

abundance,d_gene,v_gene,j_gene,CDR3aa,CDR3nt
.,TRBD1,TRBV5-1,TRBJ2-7,CASSLAAGGGEQYF,TGCGCCAGCAGCTTGGCGGCAGGGGGCGGCGAGCAGTACTTC
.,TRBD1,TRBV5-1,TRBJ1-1,CASSPTDRGNTEAFF,TGCGCCAGCAGCCCAACCGACAGGGGGAACACTGAAGCTTTCTTT
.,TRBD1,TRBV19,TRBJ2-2,CATRTGVNTGELFF,TGTGCCACCAGAACAGGGGTGAACACCGGGGAGCTGTTTTTT
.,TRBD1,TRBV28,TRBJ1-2,CASSLGQGRRHNYGYTF,TGTGCCAGCAGTCTCGGACAGGGACGTCGGCATAACTATGGCTACACCTTC
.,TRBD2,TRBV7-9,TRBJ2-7,CASSRTSVHYEQYF,TGTGCCAGCAGCAGGACTAGCGTCCACTACGAGCAGTACTTC
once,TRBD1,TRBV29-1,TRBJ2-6,CSVPDRAGANVLTF,TGCAGCGTTCCTGACAGGGCTGGGGCCAACGTCCTGACTTTC
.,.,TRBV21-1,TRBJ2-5,CASSKETSGGTQETQYF,TGTGCCAGCAGCAAAGAGACGTCCGGAGGAACTCAAGAGACCCAGTACTTC
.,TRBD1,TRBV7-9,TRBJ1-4,CASSLGDRVYGKLFF,TGTGCCAGCAGCTTAGGAGACAGGGTATACGGAAAACTGTTTTTT
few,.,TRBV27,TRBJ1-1,CASRARANTEAFF,TGTGCCAGCAGGGCCAGGGCGAACACTGAAGCTTTCTTT
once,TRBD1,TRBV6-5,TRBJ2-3,CASSMRQGSTDTQYF,TGTGCCAGCAGCATGCGACAGGGTTCCACAGATACGCAGTATTTT
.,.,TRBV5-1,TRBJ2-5,CASSLDFRGETQYF,TGCGCCAGCAGCTTGGACTTTCGGGGGGAGACCCAGTACTTC
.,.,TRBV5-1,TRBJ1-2,CASSLPSEAYGYTF,TGCGCCAGCAGCTTGCCTTCAGAGGCGTATGGCTACACCTTC
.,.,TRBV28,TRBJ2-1,CASSPEGLGRYNEQFF,TGTGCCAGCAGTCCGGAGGGTTTAGGGCGATACAATGAGCAGTTCTTC
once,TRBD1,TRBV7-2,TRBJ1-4,CASSTSTGVGEKLFF,TGTGCCAGCAGCACCTCAACAGGGGTGGGGGAAAAACTGTTTTTT
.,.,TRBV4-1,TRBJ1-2,CASSQDGGAGSYTF,TGCGCCAGCAGCCAAGATGGGGGGGCGGGGAGCTACACCTTC
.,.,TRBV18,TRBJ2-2,CASSPPRMAGELFF,TGTGCCAGCTCACCACCGCGGATGGCAGGGGAGCTGTTTTTT
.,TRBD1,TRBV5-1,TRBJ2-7,CASSIQPGTGEEQYF,TGCGCCAGCAGTATCCAGCCCGGGACAGGGGAAGAGCAGTACTTC
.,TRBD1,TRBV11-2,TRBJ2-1,CASSPHGRRDRHEQFF,TGTGCCAGCAGCCCCCATGGTCGGCGGGACAGGCATGAGCAGTTCTTC
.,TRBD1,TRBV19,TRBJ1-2,CASTRDRVDGYTF,TGTGCCAGTACACGGGACAGGGTGGATGGCTACACCTTC
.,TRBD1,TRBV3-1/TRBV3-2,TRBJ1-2,CASSTLSGTGGSNYGYTF,TGTGCCAGCAGCACCCTTTCCGGGACAGGGGGCTCTAACTATGGCTACACCTTC
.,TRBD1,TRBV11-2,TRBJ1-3,CASSLRAGGYLSGNTIYF,TGTGCCAGCAGCTTAAGGGCAGGGGGTTACCTCTCTGGAAACACCATATATTTT
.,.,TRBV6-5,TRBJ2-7,CASKMGQNYEQYF,TGTGCCAGCAAAATGGGACAAAACTACGAGCAGTACTTC
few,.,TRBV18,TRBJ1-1,CASSPTAMNTEAFF,TGTGCCAGCTCACCGACAGCAATGAACACTGAAGCTTTCTTT
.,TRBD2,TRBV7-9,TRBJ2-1,CASNGEGGRTEQFF,TGTGCCAGCAATGGGGAGGGCGGAAGGACTGAGCAGTTCTTC